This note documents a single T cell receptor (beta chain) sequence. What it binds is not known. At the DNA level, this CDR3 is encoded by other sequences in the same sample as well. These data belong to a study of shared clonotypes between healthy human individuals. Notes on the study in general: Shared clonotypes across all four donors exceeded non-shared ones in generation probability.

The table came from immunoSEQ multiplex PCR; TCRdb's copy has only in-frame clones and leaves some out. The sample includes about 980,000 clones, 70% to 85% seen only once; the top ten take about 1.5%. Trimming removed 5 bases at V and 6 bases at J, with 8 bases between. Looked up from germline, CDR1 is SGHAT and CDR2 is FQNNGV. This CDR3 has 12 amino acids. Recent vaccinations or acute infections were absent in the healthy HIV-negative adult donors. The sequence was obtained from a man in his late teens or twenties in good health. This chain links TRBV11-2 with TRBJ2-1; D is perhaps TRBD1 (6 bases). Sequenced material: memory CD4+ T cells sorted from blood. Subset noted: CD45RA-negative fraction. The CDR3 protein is CASSLQGNEQFF. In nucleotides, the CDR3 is TGTGCCAGCAGCCTACAGGGCAATGAGCAGTTCTTC.